These T cell receptor beta chains were read from a single sample in a study of cytomegalovirus exposure and HLA in healthy donors. Assay: immunoSEQ multiplex PCR; the TCRdb copy retains only in-frame clones and omits some. Among some 190,000 clones listed, around nine tenths were seen once. The source material was PBMCs. The receptors here all came from a man aged 25-45 years in good health and CMV-seropositive. Each CDR3 is given with its conserved first and last residue. The D gene is left open where the match is weak. Size values are once, few and many counts, or a class for expanded clones, and some rows have none.

>.|TRBJ2-3|.|TRBV12-5
CASGAGTWNTQYF
TGTGCTAGTGGAGCCGGGACTTGGAATACGCAGTATTTT
>.|TRBJ2-5|TRBD1|TRBV25-1
CASSAPTGLEETQYF
TGTGCCAGCAGTGCCCCGACAGGGTTGGAAGAGACCCAGTACTTC
>.|TRBJ2-3|.|TRBV5-1
CASRTRRDTDTQYF
TGCGCCAGCAGGACGAGACGCGACACAGATACGCAGTATTTT
>few|TRBJ1-2|.|TRBV30
CAWSVQTNYGYTF
TGTGCCTGGAGTGTGCAGACTAACTATGGCTACACCTTC
>.|TRBJ1-5|.|TRBV30
CAWSVRNQPQHF
TGTGCCTGGAGTGTTAGAAATCAGCCCCAGCATTTT
>.|TRBJ2-7|.|TRBV6-5
CASSSRNVGEQYF
TGTGCCAGCAGTTCCCGGAACGTAGGCGAGCAGTACTTC
>.|TRBJ1-5|.|TRBV29-1
CSVAADSNQPQHF
TGCAGCGTTGCCGCGGACAGCAATCAGCCCCAGCATTTT
>.|TRBJ2-1|.|TRBV6-1
CASSEAGALLDEQFF
TGTGCCAGCAGTGAAGCGGGGGCTCTACTCGATGAGCAGTTCTTC
>.|TRBJ1-6|.|TRBV30
CAWSVKGGPLGNSPLHF
TGTGCCTGGAGTGTAAAGGGGGGTCCTCTAGGTAATTCACCCCTCCACTTT
>.|TRBJ2-3|TRBD2|TRBV29-1
CSVERLGLAGEGQYF
TGCAGCGTTGAAAGGTTGGGACTAGCGGGAGAAGGGCAGTATTTT
>.|TRBJ1-2|.|TRBV29-1
CSVEVSLYGYTF
TGCAGCGTTGAAGTCAGCCTCTATGGCTACACCTTC
>.|TRBJ2-2|.|TRBV27
CASSLSTGAGELFF
TGTGCCAGCAGTTTATCTACAGGTGCCGGGGAGCTGTTTTTT
>few|TRBJ2-6|.|TRBV2
CASRAFRTGANVLTF
TGTGCCAGCAGGGCCTTCAGAACTGGGGCCAACGTCCTGACTTTC
>.|TRBJ2-3|.|TRBV5-6
CASSTWDHNTDTQYF
TGTGCCAGCAGCACCTGGGACCATAACACAGATACGCAGTATTTT
>.|TRBJ2-1|.|TRBV11-2
CASSLGVVGQFF
TGTGCCAGCAGCTTAGGGGTGGTAGGGCAGTTCTTC
>.|TRBJ2-5|TRBD2|TRBV11-3
CASSLRTSGEETQYF
TGTGCCAGCAGCTTACGGACTAGCGGGGAGGAGACCCAGTACTTC
>.|TRBJ1-5|.|TRBV6-6
CASSSGGGGNQPQHF
TGTGCCAGCAGTTCCGGGGGGGGAGGGAATCAGCCCCAGCATTTT
>.|TRBJ2-3|.|TRBV9
CASSPTSGGDTQYF
TGTGCCAGCAGCCCGACTAGTGGGGGGGATACGCAGTATTTT
>.|TRBJ2-7|TRBD1|TRBV28
CASSLFGQGAYEQYF
TGTGCCAGCAGTTTATTTGGACAGGGGGCCTACGAGCAGTACTTC
>few|TRBJ2-3|TRBD2|TRBV7-3
CASSSGFGTQYF
TGTGCCAGCTCTAGCGGGTTTGGTACGCAGTATTTT
>few|TRBJ2-5|.|TRBV7-9
CASSLGGRETQYF
TGTGCCAGCAGCTTAGGGGGAAGAGAGACCCAGTACTTC
>.|TRBJ2-7|TRBD2|TRBV19
CASSTGTSGSYEQYF
TGTGCCAGTAGTACGGGGACTAGCGGGTCCTACGAGCAGTACTTC
>.|TRBJ2-1|TRBD1|TRBV11-3
CASQTGALDEQFF
TGTGCCAGCCAGACAGGGGCACTCGATGAGCAGTTCTTC
>.|TRBJ2-7|.|TRBV27
CASSLSGRGSYEQYF
TGTGCCAGCAGTTTATCGGGCAGGGGCTCCTACGAGCAGTACTTC
>.|TRBJ2-7|.|TRBV5-6
CASSFSRYEQYF
TGTGCCAGCAGCTTCTCGAGGTACGAGCAGTACTTC
>.|TRBJ2-6|.|TRBV7-6
CASSQPTGPSSGANVLTF
TGTGCCAGCAGCCAACCAACGGGACCGAGCTCTGGGGCCAACGTCCTGACTTTC
>.|TRBJ2-7|.|TRBV29-1
CSLLSSSYEQYF
TGCAGCTTACTAAGTAGCTCCTACGAGCAGTACTTC
>.|TRBJ2-1|.|TRBV9
CASSGTATWREAYRDEQFF
TGTGCCAGCAGCGGAACGGCCACCTGGAGGGAGGCCTACCGGGATGAGCAGTTCTTC
>once|TRBJ1-2|.|TRBV5-3
CARSLFGRIYGYTF
TGTGCCAGAAGCTTGTTTGGGCGAATCTATGGCTACACCTTC
>.|TRBJ1-4|.|TRBV4-1
CASSQVPQATNEKLFF
TGCGCCAGCAGCCAAGTCCCCCAGGCCACTAATGAAAAACTGTTTTTT
>.|TRBJ2-7|TRBD2|TRBV5-1
CASSLSSGSYDEQYF
TGCGCCAGCAGCTTATCCAGCGGGAGCTACGACGAGCAGTACTTC
>.|TRBJ1-1|.|TRBV15
CATSRARYTEAFF
TGTGCCACCAGCAGAGCTCGGTATACTGAAGCTTTCTTT
>.|TRBJ1-2|.|TRBV27
CASRRTRDNANYGYTF
TGTGCCAGCCGAAGGACCCGGGACAACGCTAACTATGGCTACACCTTC
>.|TRBJ1-2|TRBD1|TRBV30
CAWRGRGRLYKNYGYTF
TGTGCCTGGAGGGGCAGGGGGCGCCTATACAAGAACTATGGCTACACCTTC
>.|TRBJ2-1|.|TRBV7-6
CASSHIGPRDEQFF
TGTGCCAGCAGCCACATCGGACCTAGGGATGAGCAGTTCTTC
>.|TRBJ2-7|TRBD1|TRBV6-1
CASSSLGGSYYEQYF
TGTGCCAGCAGTAGTCTAGGGGGCTCTTACTACGAGCAGTACTTC
>.|TRBJ1-2|TRBD1|TRBV30
CAWRRSGDRGRHYGYTF
TGTGCCTGGAGACGCTCCGGGGACAGGGGGCGACATTATGGCTACACCTTC
>.|TRBJ2-5|TRBD2|TRBV23-1
CASSPPGGQETQYF
TGCGCCAGCAGTCCGCCCGGGGGGCAAGAGACCCAGTACTTC
>once|TRBJ2-1|.|TRBV27
CASGKRDNNEQFF
TGTGCCAGCGGGAAGCGAGATAACAATGAGCAGTTCTTC
>.|TRBJ1-5|.|TRBV6-1
CASSEAGNGNQPQHF
TGTGCCAGCAGTGAAGCGGGGAATGGCAATCAGCCCCAGCATTTT
>.|TRBJ1-1|TRBD1|TRBV7-2
CASSHRDRGNTEAFF
TGTGCCAGCAGCCACCGGGACAGGGGTAACACTGAAGCTTTCTTT
>.|TRBJ2-5|TRBD1|TRBV18
CASSIQGQETQYF
TGTGCCAGCTCCATACAGGGACAGGAGACCCAGTACTTC
>.|TRBJ2-5|.|TRBV7-9
CASSLAQGLQETQYF
TGTGCCAGCAGCTTAGCTCAGGGGCTCCAAGAGACCCAGTACTTC
>.|TRBJ2-3|.|TRBV14
CASSQVRLEGADTQYF
TGTGCCAGCAGCCAAGTTCGACTAGAAGGGGCAGATACGCAGTATTTT
>.|TRBJ2-7|TRBD1|TRBV5-1
CASSRTGGPEQYF
TGCGCCAGCAGCAGGACAGGGGGGCCGGAGCAGTACTTC
>once|TRBJ2-3|TRBD1|TRBV7-6
CASSSQTGGVTDTQYF
TGTGCCAGCAGCTCCCAGACAGGGGGAGTTACAGATACGCAGTATTTT
>once|TRBJ2-1|TRBD1|TRBV5-7
CASSFRWTGHNEQFF
TGTGCCAGCAGCTTCAGGTGGACAGGCCACAATGAGCAGTTCTTC
>many|TRBJ2-3|.|TRBV6-1
CASSEQEGATDTQYF
TGTGCCAGCAGTGAACAGGAGGGGGCAACAGATACGCAGTATTTT
>.|TRBJ2-3|.|TRBV12-5
CASGLGGADTQYF
TGTGCTAGTGGTTTGGGGGGGGCAGATACGCAGTATTTT
>.|TRBJ2-7|.|TRBV10-3
CASENNTCLASYEQYF
TGTGCCAGCGAAAACAATACCTGCTTAGCGAGTTACGAGCAGTACTTC
>.|TRBJ2-3|.|TRBV6-7
CASSYGGPRRDTQYF
TGTGCCAGCAGTTACGGGGGTCCTAGGAGGGATACGCAGTATTTT